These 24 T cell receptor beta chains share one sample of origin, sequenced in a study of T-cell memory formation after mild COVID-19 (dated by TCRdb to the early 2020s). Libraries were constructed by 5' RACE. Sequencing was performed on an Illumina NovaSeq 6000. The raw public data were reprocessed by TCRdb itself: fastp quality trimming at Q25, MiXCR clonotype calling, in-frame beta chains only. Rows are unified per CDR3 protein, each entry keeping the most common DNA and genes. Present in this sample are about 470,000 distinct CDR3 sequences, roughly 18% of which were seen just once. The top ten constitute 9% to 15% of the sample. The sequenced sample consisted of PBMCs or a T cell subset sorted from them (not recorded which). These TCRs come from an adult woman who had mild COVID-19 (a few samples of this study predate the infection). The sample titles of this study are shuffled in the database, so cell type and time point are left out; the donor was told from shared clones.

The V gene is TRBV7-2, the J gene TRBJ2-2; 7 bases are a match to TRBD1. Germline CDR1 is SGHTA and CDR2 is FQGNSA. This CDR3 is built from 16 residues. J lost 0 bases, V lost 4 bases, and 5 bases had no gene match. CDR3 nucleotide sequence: TGTGCCAGCAGCTCTCACGACAGGGCGAACACCGGGGAGCTGTTTTTT. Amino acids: CASSSHDRANTGELFF.

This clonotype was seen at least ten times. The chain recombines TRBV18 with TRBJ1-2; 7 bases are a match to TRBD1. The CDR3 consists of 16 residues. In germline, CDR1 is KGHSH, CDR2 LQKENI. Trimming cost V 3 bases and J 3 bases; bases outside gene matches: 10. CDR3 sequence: CASSPSLAGGDYGYTF. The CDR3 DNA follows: TGTGCCAGCTCACCCTCCCTGGCAGGGGGGGACTATGGCTACACCTTC.

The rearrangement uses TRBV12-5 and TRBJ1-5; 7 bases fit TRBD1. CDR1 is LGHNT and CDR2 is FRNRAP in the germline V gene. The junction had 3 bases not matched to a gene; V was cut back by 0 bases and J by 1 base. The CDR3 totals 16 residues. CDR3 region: CASGLVRTGSNQPQHF. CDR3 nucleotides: TGTGCTAGTGGTTTGGTTCGGACAGGCAGCAATCAGCCCCAGCATTTT.

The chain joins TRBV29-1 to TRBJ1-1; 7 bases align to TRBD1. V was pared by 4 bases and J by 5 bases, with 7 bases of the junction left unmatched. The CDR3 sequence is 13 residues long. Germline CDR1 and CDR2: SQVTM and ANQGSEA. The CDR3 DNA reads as TGCAGCGTTGCTGAGGGGGCCTGGACTGAAGCTTTCTTT. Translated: CSVAEGAWTEAFF.

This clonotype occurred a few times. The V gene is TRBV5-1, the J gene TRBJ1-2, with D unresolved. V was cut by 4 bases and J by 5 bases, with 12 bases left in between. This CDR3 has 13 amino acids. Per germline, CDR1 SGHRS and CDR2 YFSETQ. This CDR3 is CASSREGSYGYTF. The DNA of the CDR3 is TGCGCCAGCAGCCGAGAAGGGAGTTATGGCTACACCTTC.

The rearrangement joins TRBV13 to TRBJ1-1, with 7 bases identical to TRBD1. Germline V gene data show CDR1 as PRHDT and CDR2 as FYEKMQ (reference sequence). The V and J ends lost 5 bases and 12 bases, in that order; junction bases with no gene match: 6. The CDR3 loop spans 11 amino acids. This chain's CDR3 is CASSLRDSPFF. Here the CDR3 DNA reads TGTGCCAGCAGCCTACGGGACAGTCCTTTCTTT.

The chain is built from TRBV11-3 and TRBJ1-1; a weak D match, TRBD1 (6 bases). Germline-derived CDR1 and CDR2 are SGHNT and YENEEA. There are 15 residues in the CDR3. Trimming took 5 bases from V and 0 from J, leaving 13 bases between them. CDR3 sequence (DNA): TGTGCCAGCAGCCCGCGGGGGCAGATGAACACTGAAGCTTTCTTT. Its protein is CASSPRGQMNTEAFF.

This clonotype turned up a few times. This CDR3 is CASSQIELLMKKNNEQFF. Written as DNA, the CDR3 is TGTGCCAGCAGCCAAATTGAACTGCTGATGAAAAAGAACAATGAGCAGTTCTTC. The chain couples TRBV4-2 to TRBJ2-1; the D is unclear. Trimming shortened V by 2 bases and J by 5 bases, and 22 bases separated the two germline ends. Per the germline V gene, CDR1 is LGHNA and CDR2 is YNFKEQ. The CDR3 length is 18 residues.

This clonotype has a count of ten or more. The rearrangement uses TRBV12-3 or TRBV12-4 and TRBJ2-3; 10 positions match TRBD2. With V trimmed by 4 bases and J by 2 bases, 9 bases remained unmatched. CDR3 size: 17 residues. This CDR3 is CASSWEAGGPYTDTQYF. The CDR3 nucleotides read TGTGCCAGCAGTTGGGAAGCGGGAGGGCCTTACACAGATACGCAGTATTTT.

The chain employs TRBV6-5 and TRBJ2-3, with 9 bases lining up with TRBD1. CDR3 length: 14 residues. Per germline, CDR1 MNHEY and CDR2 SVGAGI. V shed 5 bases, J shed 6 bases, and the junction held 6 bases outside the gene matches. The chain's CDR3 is CASSPQGAGDTQYF. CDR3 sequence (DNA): TGTGCCAGCAGTCCACAGGGGGCCGGGGATACGCAGTATTTT.

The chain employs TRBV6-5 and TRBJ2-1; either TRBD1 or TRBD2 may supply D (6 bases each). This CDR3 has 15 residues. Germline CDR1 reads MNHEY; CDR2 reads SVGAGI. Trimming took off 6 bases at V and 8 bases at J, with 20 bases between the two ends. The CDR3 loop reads CASRQLGGLKDEQFF. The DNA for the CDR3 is TGTGCCAGCAGGCAACTCGGGGGCCTTAAGGATGAGCAGTTCTTC.

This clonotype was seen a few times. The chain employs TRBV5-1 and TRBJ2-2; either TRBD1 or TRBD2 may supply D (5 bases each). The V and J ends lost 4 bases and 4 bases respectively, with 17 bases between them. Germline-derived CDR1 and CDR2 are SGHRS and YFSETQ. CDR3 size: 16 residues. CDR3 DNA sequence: TGCGCCAGCAGCCAACCCGACGGGACGTCCACCGGGGAGCTGTTTTTT. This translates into CASSQPDGTSTGELFF.

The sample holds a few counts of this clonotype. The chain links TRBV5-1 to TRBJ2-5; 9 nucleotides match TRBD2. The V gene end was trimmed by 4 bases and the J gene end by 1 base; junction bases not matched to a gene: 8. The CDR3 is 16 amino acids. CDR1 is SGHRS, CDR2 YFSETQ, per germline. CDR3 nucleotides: TGCGCCAGCAGCCCTCCGCGGGGGGGACTCCAAGAGACCCAGTACTTC. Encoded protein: CASSPPRGGLQETQYF.

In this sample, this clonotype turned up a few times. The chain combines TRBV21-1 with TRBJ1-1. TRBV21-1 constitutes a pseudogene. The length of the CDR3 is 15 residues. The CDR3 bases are TGTGCCAGCAGCATACGTTCCTCAGTGAACACTGAAGCTTTCTTT. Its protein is CASSIRSSVNTEAFF.

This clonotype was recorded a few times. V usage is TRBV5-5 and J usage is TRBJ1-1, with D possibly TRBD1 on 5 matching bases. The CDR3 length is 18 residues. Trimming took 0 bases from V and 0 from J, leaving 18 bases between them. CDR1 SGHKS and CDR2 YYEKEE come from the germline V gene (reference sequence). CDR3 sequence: CASSLAGAGEIMNTEAFF. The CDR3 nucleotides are TGTGCCAGCAGCTTGGCCGGGGCCGGTGAGATCATGAACACTGAAGCTTTCTTT.

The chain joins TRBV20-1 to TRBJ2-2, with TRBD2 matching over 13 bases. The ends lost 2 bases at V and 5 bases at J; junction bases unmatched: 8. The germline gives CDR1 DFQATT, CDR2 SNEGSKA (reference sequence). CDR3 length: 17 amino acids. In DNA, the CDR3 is TGCAGTGCTAGAACTAGGACTAGCGGGGGTAGGACCGGGGAGCTGTTTTTT. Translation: CSARTRTSGGRTGELFF.

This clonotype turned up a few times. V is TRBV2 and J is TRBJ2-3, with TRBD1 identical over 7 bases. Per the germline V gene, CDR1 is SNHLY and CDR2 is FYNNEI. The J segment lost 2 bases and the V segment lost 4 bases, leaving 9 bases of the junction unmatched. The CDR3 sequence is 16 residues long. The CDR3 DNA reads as TGTGCCAGCAGTGGGAGGCCACAGGGGTCCACAGATACGCAGTATTTT. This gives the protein CASSGRPQGSTDTQYF.

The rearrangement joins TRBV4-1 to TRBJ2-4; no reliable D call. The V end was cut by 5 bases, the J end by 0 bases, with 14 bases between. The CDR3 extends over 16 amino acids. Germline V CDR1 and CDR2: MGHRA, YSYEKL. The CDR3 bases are TGCGCCAGCAGCGGCCTAGGATTTCTAGCCAAAAACATTCAGTACTTC. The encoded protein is CASSGLGFLAKNIQYF.

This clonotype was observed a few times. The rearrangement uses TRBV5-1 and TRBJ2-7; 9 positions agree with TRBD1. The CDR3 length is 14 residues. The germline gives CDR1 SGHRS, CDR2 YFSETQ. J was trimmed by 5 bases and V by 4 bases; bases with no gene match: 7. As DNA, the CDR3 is TGCGCCAGCAGCACCGGGACAGGGTTCGACGAGCAGTACTTC. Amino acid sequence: CASSTGTGFDEQYF.

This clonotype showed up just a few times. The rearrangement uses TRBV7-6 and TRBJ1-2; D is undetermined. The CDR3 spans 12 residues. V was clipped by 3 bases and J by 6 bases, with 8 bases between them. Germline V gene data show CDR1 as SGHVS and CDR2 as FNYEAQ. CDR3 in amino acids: CASSFPANGYTF. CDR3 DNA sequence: TGTGCCAGCAGCTTTCCTGCCAATGGCTACACCTTC.

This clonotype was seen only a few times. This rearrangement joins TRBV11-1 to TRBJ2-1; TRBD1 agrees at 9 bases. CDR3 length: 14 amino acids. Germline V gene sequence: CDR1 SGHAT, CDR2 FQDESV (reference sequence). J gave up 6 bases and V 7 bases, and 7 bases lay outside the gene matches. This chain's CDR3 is CASIGQGKFNEQFF. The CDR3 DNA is TGTGCCAGCATCGGACAGGGGAAATTCAATGAGCAGTTCTTC.

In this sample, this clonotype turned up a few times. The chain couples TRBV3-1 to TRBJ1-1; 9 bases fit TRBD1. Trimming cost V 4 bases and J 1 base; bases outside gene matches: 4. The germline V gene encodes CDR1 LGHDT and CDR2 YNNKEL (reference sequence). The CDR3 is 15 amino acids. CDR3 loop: CASSRWGQGNTEAFF. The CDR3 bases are TGTGCCAGCAGCCGTTGGGGACAGGGGAACACTGAAGCTTTCTTT.

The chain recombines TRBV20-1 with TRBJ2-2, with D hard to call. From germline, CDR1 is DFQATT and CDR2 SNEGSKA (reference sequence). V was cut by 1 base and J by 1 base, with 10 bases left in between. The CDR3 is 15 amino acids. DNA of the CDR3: TGCAGTGCTAGAGCCCGCGGCGAGAACACCGGGGAGCTGTTTTTT. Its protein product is CSARARGENTGELFF.

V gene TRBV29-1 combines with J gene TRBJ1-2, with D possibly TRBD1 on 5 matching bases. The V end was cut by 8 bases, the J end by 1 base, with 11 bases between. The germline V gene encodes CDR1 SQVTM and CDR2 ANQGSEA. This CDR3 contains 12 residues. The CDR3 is CSTETVNYGYTF. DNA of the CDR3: TGCAGCACAGAGACAGTTAACTATGGCTACACCTTC.